This T cell receptor beta chain originates from a study of regulatory T cells in long-lasting Graves disease. This CDR3 is 15 amino acids long. CDR1 SGHRS and CDR2 YFSETQ come from the germline V gene. The V and J ends lost 0 bases and 4 bases, in that order; junction bases with no gene match: 4. As to time point: newly diagnosed GD, antithyroid drugs for less than 3 months. With RNA extracted from PBMCs as input, the TCR library was made. The sample holds a few counts of this clonotype. Investigators prepared the TCR beta libraries by applying iRepertoire HTBI primers and Arm-PCR of CDR3 regions. TCRdb re-analysed the multiplex PCR reads in MiXCR, keeping a single row per CDR3 protein. Of hundreds of thousands of distinct CDR3 sequences listed, 16% are singletons. These data were also filed under a second study, of T cells in Graves' hyperthyroidism and ophthalmopathy.

The sequencing used peripheral blood mononuclear cells (PBMCs), collected at new diagnosis, from a patient treated with antithyroid drugs. The V gene is TRBV5-1, the J gene TRBJ1-2; the match to TRBD1 covers 9 bases. The origin of this receptor is a woman aged 25 to 39 with Graves disease. The CDR3 region is CASSLGQGVVYGYTF. The DNA for the CDR3 is TGCGCCAGCAGCTTGGGACAGGGGGTAGTCTATGGCTACACCTTC.